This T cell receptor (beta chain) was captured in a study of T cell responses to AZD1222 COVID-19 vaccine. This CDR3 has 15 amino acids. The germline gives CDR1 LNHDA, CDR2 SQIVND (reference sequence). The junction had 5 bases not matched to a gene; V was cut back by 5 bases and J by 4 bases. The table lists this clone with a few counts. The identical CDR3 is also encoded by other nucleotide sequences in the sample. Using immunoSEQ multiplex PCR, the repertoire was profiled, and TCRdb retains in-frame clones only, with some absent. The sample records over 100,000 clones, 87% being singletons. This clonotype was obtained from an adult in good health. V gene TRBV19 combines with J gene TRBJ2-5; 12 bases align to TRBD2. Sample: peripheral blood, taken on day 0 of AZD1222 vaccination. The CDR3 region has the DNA TGTGCCAGTAGTCTAGCGGGGGGGCCAAGAGAGACCCAGTACTTC. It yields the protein CASSLAGGPRETQYF.